Shown below are 9 T cell receptor beta chains from a single sample sequenced in a study of tumor and adjacent non-tumor tissue in lung cancer. A modified ARM-PCR protocol with three rounds of nested PCR amplified TCRbeta. Each CDR3 protein gets one entry after TCRdb re-called the multiplex PCR reads with MiXCR. The sample holds some 78,000 distinct CDR3 sequences, over 80% seen once. RNA was extracted from bulk tissue without any cell sorting. The sequenced sample was lung tumor tissue. Receptor source: a woman between 45 and 60 years old with non-small cell lung cancer.

Concerning this clonotype itself: Compared with germline, one end of the junction differs, possibly owing to a read error. The chain joins TRBV5-4 to TRBJ2-3; 8 positions agree with TRBD2. CDR1 and CDR2 from the germline V gene are SGHNT and YYREEE (reference sequence). The CDR3 sequence is 16 residues long. CDR3 DNA: TGTGTCAGCAGCCCGAGGACTAGCAGAGAGTTGGAAACGCAGTATTTC. Protein product: CVSSPRTSRELETQYF.

To note about this clonotype: It is likely a read error, because the conserved phenylalanine at the end of the CDR3 is missing. J is TRBJ2-5 and V is TRBV4-1; 8 bases agree with TRBD2. Germline assignment: CDR1 MGHRA and CDR2 YSYEKL. CDR3 length: 17 residues. The J segment lost 4 bases and the V segment lost 1 base, leaving 11 bases of the junction unmatched. This CDR3 is CASSQGEGPAGVETQYI. The CDR3 nucleotides are TGCGCCAGCAGCCAAGGGGAAGGACCAGCGGGAGTAGAGACCCAGTACATC.

A note on this clonotype: One end of the junction is discordant with germline, which a read error may explain. CDR3 amino acids: CNASRDGGGRQYF. The CDR3 bases are TGCAATGCTAGCCGCGACGGGGGGGGGAGGCAGTATTTC. The chain links TRBV20-1 to TRBJ2-7; 8 nucleotides line up with TRBD2. Per the germline V gene, CDR1 is DFQATT and CDR2 is SNEGSKA (reference sequence). The CDR3 totals 13 residues.

For this clonotype: It is likely a read error, because the conserved phenylalanine at the end of the CDR3 is missing. The J gene is TRBJ1-1, the V gene TRBV12-3 or TRBV12-4; 7 nucleotides line up with TRBD1. The CDR3 consists of 15 residues. CDR3 nucleotide sequence: TGTGCCAGTAGCCGTTCAGGGGGTTTAGGCACTGGAGCTTTCTCT. Translation gives CASSRSGGLGTGAFS.

V usage is TRBV7-2 and J usage is TRBJ1-6, with unresolved D. Trimming stripped 6 bases from V and 8 bases from J, with 11 bases between. This CDR3 is 13 amino acids long. Per germline, CDR1 SGHTA and CDR2 FQGNSA. The CDR3 sequence is CASRIGPDSPLHF. Written as DNA, the CDR3 is TGTGCCAGCAGAATAGGTCCGGATTCACCCCTCCACTTT.

Note on this clonotype: This CDR3 fails to terminate in the conserved phenylalanine or tryptophan, so it likely reflects a read error. This rearrangement joins TRBV6-6 to TRBJ1-1, with D unresolved. Deletions cut 6 bases from V and 0 bases from J, with 14 bases between. CDR3 length equals 15 residues. From germline, CDR1 is MNHNY and CDR2 SVGAGI (reference sequence). CDR3 in DNA: TGTGCCAGCAGGGAACCCCAGGACCTGAACACTGAAGCTTTCTAT. Protein product: CASREPQDLNTEAFY.

This clonotype was recorded once. CDR3 nucleotides: TGCAGCGGGGGGCATCAGGGGGTCGAGCAGTTCTTC. It specifies CSGGHQGVEQFF. V gene TRBV29-1 combines with J gene TRBJ2-7; 7 bases map to TRBD1. The DNA end favors TRBJ2-1, so the J call may be wrong. The CDR3 extends over 12 amino acids. Germline CDR1 SQVTM, CDR2 ANQGSEA.

To note about this clonotype: Compared with germline, one end of the junction differs, possibly owing to a read error. This rearrangement joins TRBV4-1 to TRBJ2-1; tentative D call: TRBD1 (5 bases). Germline V gene sequence: CDR1 MGHRA, CDR2 YSYEKL. The CDR3 loop spans 16 amino acids. CDR3 coding DNA: TGTGCCAGCAGCCAAGATCCCAGGGAAACCTACAATGAGCAGTTCTTC. It is translated as CASSQDPRETYNEQFF.

The chain has TRBV11-2 and TRBJ2-1; 7 bases match TRBD2. Germline V gene sequence: CDR1 SGHAT, CDR2 FQNNGV. CDR3 length: 16 residues. Trimming cost V 9 bases and J 5 bases; bases outside gene matches: 16. Here the CDR3 DNA reads TGTGCCAGTAGCCGGATGATACCGGCGGGGGACAATGAGCAGTTCTTC. Amino acids: CASSRMIPAGDNEQFF.